This TCR beta chain is drawn from a study of human T cells and chemical hapten exposure. Across the study: In the roughly 24-week study, patients were dosed weekly with diphenylcyclopropenone on the scalp throughout. Per-sample variation in TCR yield stemmed mainly from small pooled library volume differences.

This clonotype was seen at least ten times. The time point was: patch test 1, 2 weeks after DPC sensitization. Treatment described: therapeutic diphenylcyclopropenone sensitization with weekly scalp DPC. Unseparated into fractions, whole blood served as the source from which total RNA was extracted. TCRdb re-called the RACE reads through MiXCR, storing one row per CDR3 protein. The sample holds 75,000 to 90,000 distinct CDR3 sequences, roughly 7.6% seen once. The receptor's source is a woman aged 25 to 39 with alopecia areata. Some clones in this sample may be carry-over from other donors' samples. The sample here was whole blood, taken in connection with sensitization to the hapten diphenylcyclopropenone (DPC).

In DNA form, the CDR3 reads TGTGCCAGCTCGCCCGGGACCCCAACTAACTATGGCTACACCTTC. It is translated as CASSPGTPTNYGYTF. The chain couples TRBV18 to TRBJ1-2, with TRBD1 as a possible D gene (5 bases). V gave up 6 bases and J gave up 0 bases, with 14 bases separating them. From germline, CDR1 is KGHSH and CDR2 LQKENI. This CDR3 is built from 15 residues.